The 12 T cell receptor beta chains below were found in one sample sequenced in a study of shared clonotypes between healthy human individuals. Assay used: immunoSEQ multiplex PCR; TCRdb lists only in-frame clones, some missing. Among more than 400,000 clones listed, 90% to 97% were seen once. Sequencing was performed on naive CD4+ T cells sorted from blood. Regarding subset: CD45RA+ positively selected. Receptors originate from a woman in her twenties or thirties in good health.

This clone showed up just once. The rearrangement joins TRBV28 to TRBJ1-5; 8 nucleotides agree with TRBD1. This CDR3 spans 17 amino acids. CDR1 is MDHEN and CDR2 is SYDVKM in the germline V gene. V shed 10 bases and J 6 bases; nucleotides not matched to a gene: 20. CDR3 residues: CAISFGQGARRTQPQHF. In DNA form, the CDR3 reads TGTGCCATCTCGTTCGGGCAGGGGGCCAGGCGTACTCAGCCCCAGCATTTT.

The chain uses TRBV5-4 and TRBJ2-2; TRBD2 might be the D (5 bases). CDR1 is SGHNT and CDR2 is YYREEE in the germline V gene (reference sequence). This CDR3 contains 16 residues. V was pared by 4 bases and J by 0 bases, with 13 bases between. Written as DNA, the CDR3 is TGTGCCAGCAGCCCTCTCCGGGAATCGAACACCGGGGAGCTGTTTTTT. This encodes CASSPLRESNTGELFF. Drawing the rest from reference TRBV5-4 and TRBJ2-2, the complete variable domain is ETGVTQSPTHLIKTRGQQVTLRCSSQSGHNTVSWYQQALGQGPQFIFQYYREEENGRGNFPPRFSGLQFPNYSSELNVNALELDDSALYLCASSPLRESNTGELFFGEGSRLTVL.

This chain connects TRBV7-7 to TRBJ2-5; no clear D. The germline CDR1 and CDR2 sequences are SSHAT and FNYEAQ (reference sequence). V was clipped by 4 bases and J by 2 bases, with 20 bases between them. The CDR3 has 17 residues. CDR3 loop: CASSSSAGLGPQETQYF. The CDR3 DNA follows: TGTGCCAGCAGCTCCTCGGCAGGCCTTGGCCCTCAAGAGACCCAGTACTTC.

CDR3 DNA sequence: TGTGCCAGCTCACCAATGGGGGCATTGGGCAAAAACATTCAGTACTTC. Translated: CASSPMGALGKNIQYF. V usage is TRBV18 and J usage is TRBJ2-4; weak D call: TRBD1 (6 bases). Germline V gene lookup returns CDR1 KGHSH and CDR2 LQKENI. This CDR3 is built from 16 residues. V lost 2 bases to trimming and J lost 3 bases, with 14 bases between them.

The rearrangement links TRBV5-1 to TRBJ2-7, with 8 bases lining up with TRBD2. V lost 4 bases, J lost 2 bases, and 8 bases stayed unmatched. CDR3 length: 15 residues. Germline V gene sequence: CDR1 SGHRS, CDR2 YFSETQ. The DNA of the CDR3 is TGCGCCAGCAGCCCTGAGGGAGCGGGGGCCTACGAGCAGTACTTC. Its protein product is CASSPEGAGAYEQYF.

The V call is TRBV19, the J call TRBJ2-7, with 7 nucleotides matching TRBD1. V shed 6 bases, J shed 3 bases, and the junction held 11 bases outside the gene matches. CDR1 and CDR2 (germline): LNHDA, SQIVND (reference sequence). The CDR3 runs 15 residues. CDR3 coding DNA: TGTGCCAGTAGAGAACAGGGGCTTCTTTTCTACGAGCAGTACTTC. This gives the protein CASREQGLLFYEQYF.

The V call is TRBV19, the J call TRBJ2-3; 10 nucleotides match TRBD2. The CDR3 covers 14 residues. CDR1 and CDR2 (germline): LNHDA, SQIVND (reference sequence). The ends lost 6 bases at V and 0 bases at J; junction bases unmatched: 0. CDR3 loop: CASRLAGSTDTQYF. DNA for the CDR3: TGTGCCAGTAGACTAGCGGGAAGCACAGATACGCAGTATTTT. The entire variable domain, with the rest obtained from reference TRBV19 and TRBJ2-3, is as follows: DGGITQSPKYLFRKEGQNVTLSCEQNLNHDAMYWYRQDPGQGLRLIYYSQIVNDFQKGDIAEGYSVSREKKESFPLTVTSAQKNPTAFYLCASRLAGSTDTQYFGPGTRLTVL.

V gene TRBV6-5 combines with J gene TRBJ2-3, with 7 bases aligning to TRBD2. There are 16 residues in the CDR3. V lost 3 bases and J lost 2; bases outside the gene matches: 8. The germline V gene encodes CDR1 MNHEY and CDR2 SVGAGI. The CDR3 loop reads CASSYSGTTDTDTQYF. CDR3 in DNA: TGTGCCAGCAGTTATTCTGGGACTACTGACACAGATACGCAGTATTTT.

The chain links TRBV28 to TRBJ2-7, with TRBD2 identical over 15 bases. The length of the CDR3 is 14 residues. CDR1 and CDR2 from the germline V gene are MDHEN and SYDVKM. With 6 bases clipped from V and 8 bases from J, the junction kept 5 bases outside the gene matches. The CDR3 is CASSTGTSGRKQYF. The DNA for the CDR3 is TGTGCCAGCAGCACCGGGACTAGCGGGAGGAAGCAGTACTTC.

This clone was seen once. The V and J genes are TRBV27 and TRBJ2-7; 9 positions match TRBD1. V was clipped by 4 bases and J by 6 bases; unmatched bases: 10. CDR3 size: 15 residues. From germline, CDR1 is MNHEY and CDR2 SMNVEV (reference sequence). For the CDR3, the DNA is TGTGCCAGCAGTTCCCCGGGACAGGGAAGGATCGAGCAGTACTTC. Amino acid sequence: CASSSPGQGRIEQYF.

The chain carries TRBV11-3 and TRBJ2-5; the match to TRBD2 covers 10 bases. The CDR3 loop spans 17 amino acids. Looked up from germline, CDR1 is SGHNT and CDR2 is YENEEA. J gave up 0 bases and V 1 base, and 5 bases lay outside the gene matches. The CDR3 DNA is TGTGCCAGCAGCTTAGGGGTGACTAGCGGGTACCAAGAGACCCAGTACTTC. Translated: CASSLGVTSGYQETQYF.

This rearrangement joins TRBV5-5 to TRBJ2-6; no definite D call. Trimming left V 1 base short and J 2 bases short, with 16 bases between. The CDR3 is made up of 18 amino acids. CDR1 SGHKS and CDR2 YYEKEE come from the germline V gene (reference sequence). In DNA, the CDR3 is TGTGCCAGCAGCTTGTATGGACGGTGGATGGCTGGGGCCAACGTCCTGACTTTC. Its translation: CASSLYGRWMAGANVLTF.